This entry describes one T cell receptor (beta chain). The data stem from a study of blood T cell repertoires in COVID-19. About the research overall: Material from acute and convalescent COVID-19 was sourced from the United States, Italy and Spain. Nucleic acid was either cDNA or gDNA, and it came from T cells, B-cell-depleted T cells, or PBMCs.

Germline loops: CDR1 DFQATT, CDR2 SNEGSKA (reference sequence). This CDR3 has 11 residues. Original handling: Reference gene primer amplification gave nucleated cell count estimates. The protocol was immunoSEQ multiplex PCR, while the TCRdb copy is restricted to in-frame clones and leaves out a portion. V and J calls and clone size are given by that table; D and trimming were obtained from the DNA. The data hold 200,000 to 300,000 clones, with around 89% observed a single time. The sequence came from a woman in her forties who had recovered from COVID-19. V usage is TRBV20-1 and J usage is TRBJ2-5, with a tentative D call TRBD2 (5 bases). Sequencing was done on a sample of peripheral blood. The CDR3 region is CSSGRQETQYF. DNA of the CDR3: TGCAGCAGCGGCAGACAAGAGACCCAGTACTTC.